One and the same sample provided the 20 T cell receptor beta chains below, sequenced in a study of T cell repertoires in cytomegalovirus infection. MiXCR, run by TCRdb on the reads, gives a single entry per CDR3 protein. Here the sample spans about 180,000 distinct CDR3 sequences, approximately 18% being singletons. Sequencing was done on a sample of CD8+ T cells from PBMCs. Receptors were obtained from a human donor in good health (CMV status not recorded). Some clones in this sample may be carry-over from other donors' samples.

The chain has TRBV7-9 and TRBJ2-1; 9 nucleotides match TRBD2. V trimming: 5 bases; J trimming: 6 bases; junction bases outside the gene matches: 5. This CDR3 is 14 amino acids long. CDR1 and CDR2 from the germline V gene are SEHNR and FQNEAQ (reference sequence). This CDR3 reads CASSPREGGNEQFF. In nucleotides, the CDR3 is TGTGCCAGCAGCCCGCGGGAGGGCGGCAATGAGCAGTTCTTC.

This clonotype was found a few times. The chain carries TRBV7-9 and TRBJ2-7; possible D gene TRBD2, 5 bases. V was pared by 1 base and J by 2 bases, with 9 bases between. The length of the CDR3 is 14 residues. Per germline, CDR1 SEHNR and CDR2 FQNEAQ (reference sequence). CDR3 in DNA: TGTGCCAGCAGCTTAGGTGGAGGAGCCTACGAGCAGTACTTC. This sequence encodes CASSLGGGAYEQYF.

This chain connects TRBV6-2 or TRBV6-3 to TRBJ1-5; 8 nucleotides match TRBD1. This CDR3 has 14 residues. After removal of 2 bases from V and 5 bases from J, the junction contained 2 bases not matched to a gene. Germline V gives CDR1 MNHEY, CDR2 SVGEGT. Here the CDR3 DNA reads TGTGCCAGCAGTTACCTGACAGGGGATCAGCCCCAGCATTTT. Its protein product is CASSYLTGDQPQHF.

The chain joins TRBV4-2 to TRBJ1-1; a possible D gene is TRBD1 (6 bases). The germline V and J ends were trimmed by 0 bases and 6 bases, with 20 bases remaining between them. CDR3 length: 17 amino acids. Per germline, CDR1 LGHNA and CDR2 YNFKEQ. Written as DNA, the CDR3 is TGTGCCAGCAGCCAAGATCGTTCAGGGGTTCCCTTCGCTGAAGCTTTCTTT. Protein sequence: CASSQDRSGVPFAEAFF.

This clonotype was seen only a few times. The gene calls are TRBV2 and TRBJ1-5, with no clear D. Trimming cost V 3 bases and J 1 base, with 10 bases left between them. Germline-derived CDR1 and CDR2 are SNHLY and FYNNEI. The CDR3 consists of 15 residues. Written as DNA, the CDR3 is TGTGCCAGCAGTGAGGGCAGCTCGAGCAATCAGCCCCAGCATTTT. Amino acid sequence: CASSEGSSSNQPQHF.

This clonotype was counted only a few times. Compared with germline, one end of the junction differs, possibly owing to a read error. The CDR3 protein is CASSGRTENF. CDR3 sequence (DNA): TGTGCCAGCAGCGGACGGACCGAGAACTTC. The genes are TRBV2 and TRBJ1-2, with D hard to call. This CDR3 spans 10 amino acids. Germline values: CDR1 SNHLY, CDR2 FYNNEI.

This clonotype turned up a few times. The chain uses TRBV2 and TRBJ2-7; 11 bases are a match to TRBD1. Germline V gene lookup returns CDR1 SNHLY and CDR2 FYNNEI. V shed 5 bases, J shed 7 bases, and the junction held 13 bases outside the gene matches. The CDR3 is 16 amino acids. The CDR3 region has the DNA TGTGCCAGCAGTCGAGAACTAGGACAGGGGGCAAGGGAGCAGTACTTC. It encodes CASSRELGQGAREQYF.

The chain employs TRBV20-1 and TRBJ2-2, with 8 bases lining up with TRBD1. Germline V gene sequence: CDR1 DFQATT, CDR2 SNEGSKA (reference sequence). V trimming: 6 bases; J trimming: 3 bases; junction bases outside the gene matches: 6. The CDR3 contains 14 residues. The CDR3 DNA reads as TGCAGTGCCAGGACAGGGTGGCACACCGGGGAGCTGTTTTTT. Translating gives CSARTGWHTGELFF.

The rearrangement joins TRBV24-1 to TRBJ1-5, with 7 bases identical to TRBD1. The CDR3 consists of 15 residues. The germline CDR1 and CDR2 sequences are KGHDR and SFDVKD. With V trimmed by 6 bases and J by 3 bases, 7 bases remained unmatched. CDR3 in DNA: TGTGCCACCAGTTCCGGGACAGATTTCAATCAGCCCCAGCATTTT. This translates into CATSSGTDFNQPQHF.

This clonotype was seen more than once but under ten times. The chain links TRBV4-3 to TRBJ1-4, with D hard to call. This CDR3 contains 18 residues. Germline values: CDR1 LGHNA, CDR2 YSLEER. Trimming took 0 bases from V and 1 from J, leaving 15 bases between them. For the CDR3, the DNA is TGCGCCAGCAGCCAAGAGGCACTCCAAGTGGGAACTAATGAAAAACTGTTTTTT. It codes for CASSQEALQVGTNEKLFF.

V is TRBV20-1 and J is TRBJ2-5, with a possible D match to TRBD2 (5 bases). The CDR3 loop spans 14 amino acids. Trimming left V 3 bases short and J 3 bases short, with 14 bases between. Germline CDR1 DFQATT, CDR2 SNEGSKA (reference sequence). CDR3 loop: CSARDARAKETQYF. The CDR3, as DNA: TGCAGTGCTAGGGATGCGAGGGCTAAAGAGACCCAGTACTTC.

V usage is TRBV20-1 and J usage is TRBJ2-1; the match to TRBD2 covers 7 bases. V lost 0 bases and J lost 2; bases outside the gene matches: 4. The CDR3 totals 15 residues. Germline values: CDR1 DFQATT, CDR2 SNEGSKA (reference sequence). The CDR3 DNA sequence: TGCAGTGCTAGAGACCAGCGGGGAACCTACAATGAGCAGTTCTTC. Amino acids: CSARDQRGTYNEQFF.

The chain carries TRBV7-6 and TRBJ2-1; 11 nucleotides agree with TRBD2. The V gene end was trimmed by 5 bases and the J gene end by 4 bases; junction bases not matched to a gene: 7. Per the germline V gene, CDR1 is SGHVS and CDR2 is FNYEAQ. The length of the CDR3 is 16 residues. The CDR3 reads CASSILTSGGYNEQFF. In nucleotides, the CDR3 is TGTGCCAGCAGCATCCTCACTAGCGGGGGATACAATGAGCAGTTCTTC.

This clonotype occurred a few times. The CDR3 sequence is CASSEGAGRGTQYF. CDR3 nucleotide sequence: TGTGCCAGCAGTGAAGGTGCGGGGCGGGGGACCCAGTACTTC. The V gene is TRBV12-3 or TRBV12-4, the J gene TRBJ2-5; D perhaps matches TRBD2 (6 bases). This CDR3 spans 14 amino acids. V shed 5 bases and J shed 7 bases, with 17 bases lying between them.

This clonotype was picked up a small number of times. The V call is TRBV6-2 or TRBV6-3, the J call TRBJ2-7; D might be TRBD1 (6 bases). Trimming cost V 4 bases and J 1 base, with 14 bases left between them. The CDR3 extends over 15 amino acids. Germline V gene data show CDR1 as MNHEY and CDR2 as SVGEGT. The chain's CDR3 is CASSSSPGQSYEQYF. The CDR3 DNA is TGTGCCAGCAGTTCATCGCCGGGACAATCCTACGAGCAGTACTTC.

The rearrangement links TRBV6-1 to TRBJ1-2; D remains ambiguous. V lost 8 bases and J 6 bases, leaving 13 bases between the germline ends. The CDR3 runs to 12 residues. CDR1 is MNHNS and CDR2 is SASEGT in the germline V gene. This CDR3 reads CASWREANGYTF. CDR3 sequence (DNA): TGTGCCAGCTGGAGGGAAGCCAATGGCTACACCTTC.

The gene calls are TRBV12-3 or TRBV12-4 and TRBJ1-1, with TRBD1 matching 8 bases. The V gene end was trimmed by 6 bases and the J gene end by 5 bases; junction bases not matched to a gene: 14. This CDR3 is 16 amino acids long. For the CDR3, the DNA is TGTGCCAGCAGACCTTCAGCCAGGGGGCGGTGGACTGAAGCTTTCTTT. Protein: CASRPSARGRWTEAFF.

V is TRBV7-8 and J is TRBJ2-7; 7 bases fit TRBD1. Germline V lookup: CDR1 SGHVS, CDR2 FQNEAQ. The J segment lost 2 bases and the V segment lost 7 bases, leaving 8 bases of the junction unmatched. This CDR3 region has 14 residues. The DNA for the CDR3 is TGTGCCAGCACTATTATACAGGGGACCTACGAGCAGTACTTC. It translates to CASTIIQGTYEQYF.

This clonotype showed up just once. V usage is TRBV7-4 and J usage is TRBJ2-4; 7 nucleotides line up with TRBD2. Looked up from germline, CDR1 is SGHVT and CDR2 is SQSDAQ. Unmatched junction bases numbered 14, after V lost 5 bases and J lost 4 bases. The CDR3 loop spans 17 amino acids. As DNA, the CDR3 is TGTGCCAGCAGCATAAGCGACCCTCGGGGGGATAAAAACATTCAGTACTTC. As protein: CASSISDPRGDKNIQYF.

The J gene is TRBJ2-3, the V gene TRBV12-3 or TRBV12-4; tentative D call: TRBD1 (6 bases). V was clipped by 5 bases and J by 0 bases, with 15 bases between them. The CDR3 runs 16 residues. The CDR3 loop reads CASSRWTDTSTDTQYF. DNA for the CDR3: TGTGCCAGCAGTCGATGGACAGATACTAGCACAGATACGCAGTATTTT.